This TCR beta chain emerged from a study of cytomegalovirus exposure and HLA in healthy donors. Study findings and constraints: In the 120 or so validation repertoires, about 94% of cluster scores exceeded 0, per a later analysis.

This clone was counted a few times. Its antigen is still unknown. The CDR3 totals 15 residues. Per the germline V gene, CDR1 is MNHEY and CDR2 is SVGAGI. V shed 6 bases and J shed 0 bases, with 12 bases lying between them. Some clones are missing from TCRdb's copy, which holds only in-frame ones; the method was immunoSEQ multiplex PCR. The sample comprises 150,000 to 200,000 clones, roughly 86% of which are singletons, and 2% to 3% rests with the top ten. The sequenced sample was PBMCs. This TCR was sampled from a man younger than 35 in good health and CMV-seropositive. V gene TRBV6-5 combines with J gene TRBJ1-5; D might be TRBD1 (5 bases). CDR3 bases: TGTGCCAGCAGCCGGACACCCTATAGCAATCAGCCCCAGCATTTT. Amino acids: CASSRTPYSNQPQHF.